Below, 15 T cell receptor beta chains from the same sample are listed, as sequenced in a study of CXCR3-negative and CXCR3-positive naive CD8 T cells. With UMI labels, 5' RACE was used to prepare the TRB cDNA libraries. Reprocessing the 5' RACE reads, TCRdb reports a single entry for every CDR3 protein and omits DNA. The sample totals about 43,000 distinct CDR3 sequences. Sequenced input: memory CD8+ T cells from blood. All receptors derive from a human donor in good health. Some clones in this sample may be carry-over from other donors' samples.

The CDR3 protein is CAILPAGDTEAFF. This chain joins TRBV7-9 and TRBJ1-1; TCRdb's D gene call, TRBD1, goes unchecked for lack of DNA. The length of the CDR3 is 13 residues. Germline CDR1 SEHNR, CDR2 FQNEAQ (reference sequence).

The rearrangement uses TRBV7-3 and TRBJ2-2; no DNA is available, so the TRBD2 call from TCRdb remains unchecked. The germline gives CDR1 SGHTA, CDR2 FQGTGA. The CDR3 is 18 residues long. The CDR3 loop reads CASSPPGLAGENTGELFF.

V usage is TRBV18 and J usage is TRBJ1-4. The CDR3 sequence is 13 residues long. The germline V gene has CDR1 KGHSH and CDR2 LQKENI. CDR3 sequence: CASSRDKNEKLFF.

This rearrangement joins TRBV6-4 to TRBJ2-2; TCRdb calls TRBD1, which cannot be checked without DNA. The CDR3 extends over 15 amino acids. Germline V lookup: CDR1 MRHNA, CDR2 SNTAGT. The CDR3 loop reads CASSPAPGDTGELFF.

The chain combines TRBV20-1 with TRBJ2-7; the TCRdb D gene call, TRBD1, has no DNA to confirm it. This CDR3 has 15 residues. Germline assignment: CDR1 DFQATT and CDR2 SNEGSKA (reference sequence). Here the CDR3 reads CSAAAPGTGFQEQYF.

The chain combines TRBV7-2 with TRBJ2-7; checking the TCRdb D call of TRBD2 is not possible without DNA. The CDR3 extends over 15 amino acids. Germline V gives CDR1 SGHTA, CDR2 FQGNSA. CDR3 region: CASSPPSGNKHEQYF.

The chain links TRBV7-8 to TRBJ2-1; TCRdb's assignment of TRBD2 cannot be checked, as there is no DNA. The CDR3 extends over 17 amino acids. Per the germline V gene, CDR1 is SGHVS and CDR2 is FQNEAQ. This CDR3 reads CASSLWDSGGANNEQFF. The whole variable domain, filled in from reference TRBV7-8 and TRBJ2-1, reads GAGVSQSPRYKVAKRGQDVALRCDPISGHVSLFWYQQALGQGPEFLTYFQNEAQLDKSGLPSDRFFAERPEGSVSTLKIQRTQQEDSAVYLCASSLWDSGGANNEQFFGPGTRLTVL.

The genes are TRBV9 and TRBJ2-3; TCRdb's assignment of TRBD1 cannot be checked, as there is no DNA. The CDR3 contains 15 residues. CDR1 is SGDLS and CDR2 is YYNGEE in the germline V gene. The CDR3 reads CASSYTGTDTDTQYF.

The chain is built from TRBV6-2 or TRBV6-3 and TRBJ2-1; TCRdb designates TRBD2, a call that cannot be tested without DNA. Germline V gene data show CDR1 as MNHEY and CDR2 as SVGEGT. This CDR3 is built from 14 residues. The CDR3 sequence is CASSYSGGYNEQFF.

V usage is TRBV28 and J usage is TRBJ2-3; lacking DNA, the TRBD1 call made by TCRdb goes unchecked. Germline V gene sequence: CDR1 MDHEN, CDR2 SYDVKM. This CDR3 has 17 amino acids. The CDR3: CASSPRGSTGSTDTQYF.

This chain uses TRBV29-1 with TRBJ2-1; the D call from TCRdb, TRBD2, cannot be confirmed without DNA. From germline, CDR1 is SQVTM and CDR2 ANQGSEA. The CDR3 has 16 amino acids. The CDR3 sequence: CSVGGGPRGRYNEQFF.

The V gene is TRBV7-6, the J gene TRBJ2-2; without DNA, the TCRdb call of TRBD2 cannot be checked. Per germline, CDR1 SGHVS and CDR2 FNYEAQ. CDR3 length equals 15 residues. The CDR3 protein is CASSLTWTDTGELFF.

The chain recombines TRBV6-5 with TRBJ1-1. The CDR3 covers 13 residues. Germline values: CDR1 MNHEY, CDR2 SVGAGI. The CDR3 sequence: CASSLQLNTEAFF.

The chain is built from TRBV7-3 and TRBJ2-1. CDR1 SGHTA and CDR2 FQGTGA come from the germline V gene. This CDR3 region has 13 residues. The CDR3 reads CASSWIRSNEQFF.

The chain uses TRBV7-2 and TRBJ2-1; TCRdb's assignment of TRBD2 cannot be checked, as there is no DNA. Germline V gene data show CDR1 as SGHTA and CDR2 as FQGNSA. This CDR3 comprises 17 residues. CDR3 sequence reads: CASSLGLAGGPYNEQFF. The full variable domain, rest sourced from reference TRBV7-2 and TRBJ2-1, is GAGVSQSPSNKVTEKGKDVELRCDPISGHTALYWYRQSLGQGLEFLIYFQGNSAPDKSGLPSDRFSAERTGGSVSTLTIQRTQQEDSAVYLCASSLGLAGGPYNEQFFGPGTRLTVL.